This TCR beta chain stems from a study of spatial heterogeneity in lung cancer. At the level of the study: Sequences of the beta chain were consistently detected in greater numbers than alpha-chain sequences. Mean representation of each unique TCR and UMI combination in the raw reads exceeded nine occurrences.

The time point: sample taken at primary tumor resection. A total of around 76 untreated early-stage non-small cell lung cancer patients served as donors. Frozen PBMC, nontumor lung or tumor provided whole RNA, which was sequenced unsorted. TCRdb recomputed calls from the 5' RACE reads with MiXCR, one row per CDR3 protein. Of some 1,900 distinct CDR3 sequences in the sample, approximately 11% are singletons; the top ten hold around 12%. Trimming pared 0 bases from V and 2 bases from J, leaving 11 bases between. CDR1 and CDR2 from the germline V gene are SGHTA and FQGNSA. This CDR3 is built from 15 residues. This clonotype is medium-sized in the sample.

The clonotype comes from a female donor with early-stage non-small cell lung cancer. The rearrangement joins TRBV7-2 to TRBJ2-7, with no clear D. The material sequenced was normal lung tissue next to the tumor, taken at surgery. Here the CDR3 reads CASSLAHSSPYEQYF. The CDR3 DNA is TGTGCCAGCAGCTTAGCGCATTCGAGTCCCTACGAGCAGTACTTC.